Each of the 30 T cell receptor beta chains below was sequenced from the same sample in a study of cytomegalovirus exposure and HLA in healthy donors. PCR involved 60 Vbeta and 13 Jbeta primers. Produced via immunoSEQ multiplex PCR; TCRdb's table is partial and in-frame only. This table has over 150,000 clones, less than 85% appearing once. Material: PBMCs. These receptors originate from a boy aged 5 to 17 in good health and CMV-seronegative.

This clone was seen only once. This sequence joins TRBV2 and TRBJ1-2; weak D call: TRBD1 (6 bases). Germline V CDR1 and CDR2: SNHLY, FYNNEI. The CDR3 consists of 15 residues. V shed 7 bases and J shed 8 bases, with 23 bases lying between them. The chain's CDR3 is CASKRGAGRVEGYTF. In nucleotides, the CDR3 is TGTGCCAGCAAGCGGGGGGCAGGGCGGGTAGAGGGCTACACCTTC.

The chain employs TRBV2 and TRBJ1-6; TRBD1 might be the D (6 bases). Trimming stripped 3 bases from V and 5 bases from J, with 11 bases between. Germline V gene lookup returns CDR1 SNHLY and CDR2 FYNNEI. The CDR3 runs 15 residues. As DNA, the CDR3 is TGTGCCAGCAGTGAGCGGGGGGGCGATAATTCACCCCTCCACTTT. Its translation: CASSERGGDNSPLHF.

The DNA of the CDR3 is TGCGCCAGCGCTAGCGGGGCTCCTAGCACAGATACGCAGTATTTT. It specifies CASASGAPSTDTQYF. The rearrangement joins TRBV5-1 to TRBJ2-3; the match to TRBD2 covers 9 bases. J lost 0 bases, V lost 7 bases, and 6 bases had no gene match. The V gene's germline CDR1 is SGHRS and CDR2 YFSETQ. The CDR3 is 15 amino acids.

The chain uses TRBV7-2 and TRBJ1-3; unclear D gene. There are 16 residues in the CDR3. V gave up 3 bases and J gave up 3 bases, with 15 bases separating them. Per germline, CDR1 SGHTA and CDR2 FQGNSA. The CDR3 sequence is CASSFGSSGGGNTIYF. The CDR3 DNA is TGTGCCAGCAGCTTCGGTAGCTCCGGCGGTGGAAACACCATATATTTT.

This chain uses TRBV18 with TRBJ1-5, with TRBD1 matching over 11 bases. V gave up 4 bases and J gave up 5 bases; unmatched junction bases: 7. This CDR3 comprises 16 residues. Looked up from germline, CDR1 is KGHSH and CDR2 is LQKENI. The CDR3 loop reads CASSLQGQGAHQPQHF. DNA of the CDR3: TGTGCCAGCTCACTTCAAGGACAGGGGGCCCATCAGCCCCAGCATTTT.

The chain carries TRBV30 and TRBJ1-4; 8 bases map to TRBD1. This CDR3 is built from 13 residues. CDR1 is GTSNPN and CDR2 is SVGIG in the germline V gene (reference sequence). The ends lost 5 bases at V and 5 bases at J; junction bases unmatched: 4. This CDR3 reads CAWGQGGNEKLFF. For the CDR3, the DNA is TGTGCCTGGGGACAGGGCGGGAATGAAAAACTGTTTTTT.

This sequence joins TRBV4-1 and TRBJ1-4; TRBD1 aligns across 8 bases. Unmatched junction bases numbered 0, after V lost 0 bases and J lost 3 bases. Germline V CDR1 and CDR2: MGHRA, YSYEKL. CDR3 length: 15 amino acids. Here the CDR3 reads CASSQEQGANEKLFF. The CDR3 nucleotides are TGCGCCAGCAGCCAAGAACAGGGGGCTAATGAAAAACTGTTTTTT.

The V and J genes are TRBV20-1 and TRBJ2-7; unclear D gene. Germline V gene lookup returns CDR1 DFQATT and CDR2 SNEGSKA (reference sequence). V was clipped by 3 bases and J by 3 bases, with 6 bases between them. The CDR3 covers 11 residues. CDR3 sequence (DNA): TGCAGTGCTAGCATCGGCTACGAGCAGTACTTC. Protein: CSASIGYEQYF.

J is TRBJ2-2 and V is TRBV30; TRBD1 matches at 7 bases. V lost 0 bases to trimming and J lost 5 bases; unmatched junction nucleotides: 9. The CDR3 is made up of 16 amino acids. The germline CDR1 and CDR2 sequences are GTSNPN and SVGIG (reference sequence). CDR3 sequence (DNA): TGTGCCTGGAGTGTAGTAAAAGGGGGCCGAACCGGGGAGCTGTTTTTT. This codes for CAWSVVKGGRTGELFF.

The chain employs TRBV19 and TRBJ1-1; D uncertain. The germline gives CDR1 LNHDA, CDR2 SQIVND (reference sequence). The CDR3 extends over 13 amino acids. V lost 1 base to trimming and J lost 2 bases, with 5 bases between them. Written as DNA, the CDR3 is TGTGCCAGTAGTATAGGGCCTAACACTGAAGCTTTCTTT. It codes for CASSIGPNTEAFF.

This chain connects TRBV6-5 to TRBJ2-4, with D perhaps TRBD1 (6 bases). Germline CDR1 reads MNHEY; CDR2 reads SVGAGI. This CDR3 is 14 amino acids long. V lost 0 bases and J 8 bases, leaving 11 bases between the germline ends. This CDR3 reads CASSYSGKGDIQYF. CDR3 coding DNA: TGTGCCAGCAGTTACTCAGGGAAGGGGGACATTCAGTACTTC.

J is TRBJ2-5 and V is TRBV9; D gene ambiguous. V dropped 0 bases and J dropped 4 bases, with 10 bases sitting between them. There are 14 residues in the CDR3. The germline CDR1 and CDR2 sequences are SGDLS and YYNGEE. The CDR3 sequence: CASSVGGPGETQYF. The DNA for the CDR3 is TGTGCCAGCAGCGTAGGAGGTCCTGGAGAGACCCAGTACTTC.

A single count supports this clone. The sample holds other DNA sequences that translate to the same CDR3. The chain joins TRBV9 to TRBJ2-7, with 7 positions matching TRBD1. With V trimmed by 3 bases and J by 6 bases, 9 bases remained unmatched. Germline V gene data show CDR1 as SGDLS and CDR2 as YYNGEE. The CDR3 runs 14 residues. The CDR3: CASSGRTGSLEQYF. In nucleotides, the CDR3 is TGTGCCAGCAGCGGGCGGACAGGATCTCTCGAGCAGTACTTC.

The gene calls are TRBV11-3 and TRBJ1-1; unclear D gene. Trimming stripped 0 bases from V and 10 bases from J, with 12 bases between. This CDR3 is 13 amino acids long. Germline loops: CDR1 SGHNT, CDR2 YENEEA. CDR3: CASSLDFEGSAFF. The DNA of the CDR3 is TGTGCCAGCAGCTTAGATTTTGAGGGTTCAGCTTTCTTT.

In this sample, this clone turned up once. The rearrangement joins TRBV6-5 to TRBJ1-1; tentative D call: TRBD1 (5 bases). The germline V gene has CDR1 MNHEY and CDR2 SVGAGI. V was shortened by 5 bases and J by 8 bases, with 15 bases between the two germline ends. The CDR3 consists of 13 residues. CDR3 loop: CASSEAGRGEAFF. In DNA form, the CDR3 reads TGTGCCAGCAGTGAAGCAGGGAGGGGAGAAGCTTTCTTT.

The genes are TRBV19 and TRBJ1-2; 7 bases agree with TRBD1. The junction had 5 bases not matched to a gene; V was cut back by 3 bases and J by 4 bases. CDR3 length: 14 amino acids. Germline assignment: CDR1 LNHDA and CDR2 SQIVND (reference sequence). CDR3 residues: CASSMTGTVYGYTF. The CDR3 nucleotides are TGTGCCAGTAGTATGACAGGGACGGTCTATGGCTACACCTTC.

The CDR3 here is CASSPGSWADEQYF. CDR3 sequence (DNA): TGTGCCAGCAGCCCTGGGAGCTGGGCCGACGAGCAGTACTTC. V and J are TRBV11-2 and TRBJ2-7; the D gene is possibly TRBD2 (5 bases). V was shortened by 5 bases and J by 5 bases, with 16 bases between the two germline ends. The CDR3 consists of 14 residues. In germline, CDR1 is SGHAT, CDR2 FQNNGV.

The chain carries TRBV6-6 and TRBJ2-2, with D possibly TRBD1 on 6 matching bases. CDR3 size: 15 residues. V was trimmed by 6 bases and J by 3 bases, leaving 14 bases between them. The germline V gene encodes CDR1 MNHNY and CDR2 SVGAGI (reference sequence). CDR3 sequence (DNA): TGTGCCAGCAGGTACAGGGCCGGGGACACCGGGGAGCTGTTTTTT. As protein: CASRYRAGDTGELFF.

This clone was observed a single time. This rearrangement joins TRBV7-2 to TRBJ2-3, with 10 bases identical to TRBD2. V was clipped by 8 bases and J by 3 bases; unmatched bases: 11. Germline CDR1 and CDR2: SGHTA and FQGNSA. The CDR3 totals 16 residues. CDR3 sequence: CASSMSGRAPTDTQYF. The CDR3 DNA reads TGTGCCAGCTCCATGAGCGGGAGGGCCCCGACAGATACGCAGTATTTT.

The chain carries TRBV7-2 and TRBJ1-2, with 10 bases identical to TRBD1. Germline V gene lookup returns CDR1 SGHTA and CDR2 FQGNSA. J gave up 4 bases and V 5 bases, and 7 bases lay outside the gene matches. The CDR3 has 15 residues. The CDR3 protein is CASSKPGQGSYGYTF. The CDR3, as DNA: TGTGCCAGCAGCAAACCGGGACAGGGGTCCTATGGCTACACCTTC.

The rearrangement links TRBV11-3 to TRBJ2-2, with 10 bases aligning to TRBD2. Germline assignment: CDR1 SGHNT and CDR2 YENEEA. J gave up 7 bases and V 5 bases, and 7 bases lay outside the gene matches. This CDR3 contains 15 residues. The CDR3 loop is CASSATSGNRGELFF. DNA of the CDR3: TGTGCCAGCAGCGCCACTAGCGGGAATCGCGGGGAGCTGTTTTTT.

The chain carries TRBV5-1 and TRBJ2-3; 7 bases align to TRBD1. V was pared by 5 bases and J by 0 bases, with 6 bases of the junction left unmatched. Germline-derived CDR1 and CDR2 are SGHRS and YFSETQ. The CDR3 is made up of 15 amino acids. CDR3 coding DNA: TGCGCCAGCAGTTTTGACAGGGCTAGCACAGATACGCAGTATTTT. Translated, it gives CASSFDRASTDTQYF.

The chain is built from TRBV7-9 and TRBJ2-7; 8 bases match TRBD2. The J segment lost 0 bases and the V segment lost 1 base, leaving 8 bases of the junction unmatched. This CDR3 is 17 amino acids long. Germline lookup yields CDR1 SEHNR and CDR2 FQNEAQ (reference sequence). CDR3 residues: CASSLGVAGGTSYEQYF. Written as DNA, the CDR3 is TGTGCCAGCAGCTTAGGGGTTGCGGGAGGTACCTCCTACGAGCAGTACTTC.

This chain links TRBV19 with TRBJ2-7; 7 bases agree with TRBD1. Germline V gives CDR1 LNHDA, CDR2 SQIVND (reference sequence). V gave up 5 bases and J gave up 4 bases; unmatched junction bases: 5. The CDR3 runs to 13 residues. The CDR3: CASSPGTVYEQYF. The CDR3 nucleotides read TGTGCCAGTAGTCCCGGGACAGTTTACGAGCAGTACTTC.

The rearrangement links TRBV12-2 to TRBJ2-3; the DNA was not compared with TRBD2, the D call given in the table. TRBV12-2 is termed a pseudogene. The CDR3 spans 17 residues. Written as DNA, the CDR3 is TGTGCAAGTCGCTTGGCACTAGGACTAGCGGGAGTAGATACGCAGTATTTT. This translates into CASRLALGLAGVDTQYF.

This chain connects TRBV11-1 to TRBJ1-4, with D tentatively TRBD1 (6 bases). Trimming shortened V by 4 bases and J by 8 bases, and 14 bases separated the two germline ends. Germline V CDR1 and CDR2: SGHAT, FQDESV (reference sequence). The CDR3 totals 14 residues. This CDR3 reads CASSSTLDSEKLFF. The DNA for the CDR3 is TGTGCCAGCAGCTCGACCCTGGACAGCGAAAAACTGTTTTTT. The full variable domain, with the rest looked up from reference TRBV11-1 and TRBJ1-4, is EAEVAQSPRYKITEKSQAVAFWCDPISGHATLYWYRQILGQGPELLVQFQDESVVDDSQLPKDRFSAERLKGVDSTLKIQPAELGDSAMYLCASSSTLDSEKLFFGSGTQLSVL.

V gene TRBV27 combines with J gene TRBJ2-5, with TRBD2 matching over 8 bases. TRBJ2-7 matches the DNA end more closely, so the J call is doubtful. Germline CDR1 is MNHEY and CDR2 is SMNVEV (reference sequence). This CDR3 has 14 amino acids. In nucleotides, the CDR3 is TGTGCCAGCGGACCGGGACTAGGGGCCTACGAGCAGTACTTC. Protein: CASGPGLGAYEQYF.

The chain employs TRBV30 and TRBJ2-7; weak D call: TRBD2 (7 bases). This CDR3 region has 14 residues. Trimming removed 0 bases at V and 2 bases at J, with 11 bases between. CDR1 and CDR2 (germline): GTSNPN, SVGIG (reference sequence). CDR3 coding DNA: TGTGCCTGGAGTGTTTGGGGGGGCCCCTACGAGCAGTACTTC. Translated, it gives CAWSVWGGPYEQYF.

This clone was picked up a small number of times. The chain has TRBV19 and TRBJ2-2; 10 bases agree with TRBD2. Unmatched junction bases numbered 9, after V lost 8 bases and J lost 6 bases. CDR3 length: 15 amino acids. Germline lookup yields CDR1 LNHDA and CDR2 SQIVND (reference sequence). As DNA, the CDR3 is TGTGCCAGTGCGGGTCCTAGCGGGAGAGCCGGGGAGCTGTTTTTT. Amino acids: CASAGPSGRAGELFF. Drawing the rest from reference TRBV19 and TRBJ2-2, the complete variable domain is DGGITQSPKYLFRKEGQNVTLSCEQNLNHDAMYWYRQDPGQGLRLIYYSQIVNDFQKGDIAEGYSVSREKKESFPLTVTSAQKNPTAFYLCASAGPSGRAGELFFGEGSRLTVL.

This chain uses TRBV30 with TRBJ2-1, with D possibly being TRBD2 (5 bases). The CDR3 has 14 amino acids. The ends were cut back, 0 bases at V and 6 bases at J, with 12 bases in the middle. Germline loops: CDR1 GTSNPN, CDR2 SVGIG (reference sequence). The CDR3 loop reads CAWSVRLAPNEQFF. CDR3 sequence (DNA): TGTGCCTGGAGTGTACGTCTAGCCCCCAATGAGCAGTTCTTC. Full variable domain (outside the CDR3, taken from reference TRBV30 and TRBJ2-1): SQTIHQWPATLVQPVGSPLSLECTVEGTSNPNLYWYRQAAGRGLQLLFYSVGIGQISSEVPQNLSASRPQDRQFILSSKKLLLSDSGFYLCAWSVRLAPNEQFFGPGTRLTVL.